These T cell receptor beta chains were read from a single sample in a study of OX40 agonist ivuxolimab in advanced cancers. The repertoire was sequenced with immunoSEQ multiplex PCR; TCRdb's copy has only in-frame clones and lacks some. The sample lists 45,000 or so clones, approximately 91% occurring once. The sample here was CD4+ or CD8+ T cells sorted from blood, taken in a trial of the OX40 agonist ivuxolimab. Receptors originate from an adult with an advanced solid tumor such as melanoma, head and neck, liver or kidney cancer. CDR3s include the opening cysteine and the closing phenylalanine or tryptophan.

cdr3_aa,cdr3_length,v_call
CATSRQRGGEAFF,13,TRBV15
CASSSPGPEPAKLFF,15,TRBV7-9
CASSVVADSYNEQFF,15,TRBV9
CASTRGEADYNEQFF,15,TRBV28
CASSLGPGRDTQYF,14,TRBV7-9
CAWRGNDEKLFF,12,TRBV30
CASSLESSQGAYEQYF,16,TRBV5-1
CASSLILAAFNEQFF,15,TRBV5-6
CASSSPSDPEAEAFF,15,TRBV7-9
CASSTRSGGKTEAFF,15,TRBV6-5
CASSFQGTGYEQYF,14,TRBV7-2
CASSPLNTDTQYF,13,TRBV14
CATSTRTVSNQPQHF,15,TRBV15
CASSLVTGVGGTDTQYF,17,TRBV7-6
CASSSTTGGGEQYF,14,TRBV5-4
CASSQSGAYEQFF,13,TRBV6-5
CASSVLGGLGTDTQYF,16,TRBV9
CASSYSSGSETGELFF,16,TRBV6-6
CASSLRQPPYNNYGYTF,17,TRBV27
CASSLWPRSGSSYEQYF,17,TRBV28
CASSLAAYAGVVAGLQETQYF,21,TRBV7-8
CASSAPKADLWTGELFF,17,TRBV9
CASSPGTVSYEQYF,14,TRBV28
CASRHLGANEKLFF,14,TRBV7-9
CASSYQQGTGEQFF,14,TRBV6-5
CASSGGGRVYEQYF,14,TRBV6-1
CASSWPDRAGQSPLHF,16,TRBV28
CASSLFPETQYF,12,TRBV7-6
CASSDSRGDTGELFF,15,TRBV6-4
CASSLLSNGELFF,13,TRBV27
CASSLRGMGNQPQHF,15,TRBV28
CASRFLRTSGIGTDTQYF,18,TRBV28
CASRSGTEAFF,11,TRBV5-8
CASTQGRMNTEAFF,14,TRBV6-1
CASSLDFVGTEAFF,14,TRBV5-1
CASSRGESGGNEQYF,15,TRBV7-8
CASSLGQGKGKTQYF,15,TRBV7-9
CASGRGLNTGELFF,14,TRBV27
CASSYRRVDTQYF,13,TRBV5-1
CASSLERSPLHF,12,TRBV7-9
CASSPTGRDYEQYF,14,TRBV27
CASSDGSPHGTQYF,14,TRBV19
CASSKRWTSGNEQFF,15,TRBV21-1
CASSERVRGSTDTQYF,16,TRBV2
CASSSTGSYEQYF,13,TRBV7-9
CASSPFGQGTGEQFF,15,TRBV27
CASSLTGGDEGYTF,14,TRBV7-6
CASSAGTDNEQFF,13,TRBV11-2
CSVARRGGSYEQYF,14,TRBV29-1
CATRDSTQYF,10,TRBV2
CASSRRPVEDTQYF,14,TRBV7-8
CASSLVQGRNQPQHF,15,TRBV28